Listed here is a single TCR beta chain. Its matching antigen is unknown. The record originates from a study of cytotoxic CD8 clonotypes in ibrutinib-treated CLL. Study context: The group held more than 10 relapsed/refractory and fewer than 16 treatment-naive patients, with some 17 IGHV unmutated. Among responders, roughly 24 were partial and 2 complete; after median roughly 68 months, 14 stayed remitted and approximately 12 progressed.

Study conclusions and caveats: Clonality, elevated at ibrutinib response, dropped back toward baseline at progression.

Produced via immunoSEQ multiplex PCR; TCRdb's table is partial and in-frame only. The sample consists of fewer than 400,000 clones, 67% of them appearing once. Cryopreserved PBMCs supplied roughly 2.1 micrograms of genomic DNA for TCR beta libraries. CDR1 and CDR2 from the germline V gene are SEHNR and FQNEAQ (reference sequence). V was pared by 8 bases and J by 5 bases, with 19 bases between. The CDR3 extends over 14 amino acids. The sample in question was PBMCs, obtained after 36 months of ibrutinib treatment. The TCR originated in a human donor with chronic lymphocytic leukemia. The chain joins TRBV7-9 to TRBJ2-7, with a tentative D call TRBD2 (5 bases). CDR3 DNA sequence: TGTGCCAGCGAAGAGAGAGGGTATGGGGACGAGCAGTACTTC. Translating gives CASEERGYGDEQYF.